The 22 T cell receptor beta chains below come from one sample, sequenced in a study of blood T cells in healthy people across ages. Through a sample-barcoded 5' primer and a J-beta primer mix, a second PCR was run for roughly 6 to 12 cycles. TCRdb re-called the 5' RACE reads through MiXCR, storing one row per CDR3 protein. This sample has 450,000 to 700,000 distinct CDR3 sequences; 27% occur once, and the top ten carry less than 20%. Sequenced input: blood. These receptors were collected from a woman aged 70 to 79 in good health.

This clonotype was observed at least ten times. The V gene is TRBV7-2, the J gene TRBJ2-4, with TRBD1 as a possible D gene (6 bases). The CDR3 has 15 amino acids. CDR1 SGHTA and CDR2 FQGNSA come from the germline V gene. V was cut by 5 bases and J by 0 bases, with 11 bases left in between. CDR3 sequence (DNA): TGTGCCAGCAGCCCAGGGGTCCTAGCCAAAAACATTCAGTACTTC. Residues: CASSPGVLAKNIQYF. The full variable domain, rest sourced from reference TRBV7-2 and TRBJ2-4, is GAGVSQSPSNKVTEKGKDVELRCDPISGHTALYWYRQSLGQGLEFLIYFQGNSAPDKSGLPSDRFSAERTGGSVSTLTIQRTQQEDSAVYLCASSPGVLAKNIQYFGAGTRLSVL.

This clonotype showed up just a few times. The genes are TRBV7-3 and TRBJ2-1; D is ambiguous. The end of the DNA fits TRBJ2-5 better, so the J call may be wrong. This CDR3 has 13 amino acids. CDR1 SGHTA and CDR2 FQGTGA come from the germline V gene. CDR3 nucleotide sequence: TGTGCCAGCAGCTTAGATGTCGGCGAGACCCAGTACTTC. Residues: CASSLDVGETQYF.

This sequence joins TRBV29-1 and TRBJ2-5; maybe TRBD1 (5 bases). The end of the DNA is better explained by TRBJ2-7, so the J call may be wrong. The CDR3 spans 14 residues. Germline V gene lookup returns CDR1 SQVTM and CDR2 ANQGSEA. The CDR3 loop is CSVEGPGKTYEQYF. CDR3 sequence (DNA): TGCAGCGTTGAAGGGCCAGGGAAGACCTACGAGCAGTACTTC.

The V call is TRBV5-1, the J call TRBJ1-5, with 12 bases lining up with TRBD1. Germline V CDR1 and CDR2: SGHRS, YFSETQ. CDR3 length: 16 residues. Trimming at V came to 7 bases and at J to 7 bases, leaving 12 bases not matched to a gene. CDR3 in DNA: TGCGCCAGCTCCCTTGGGGGACAGGGGGCGCGGCAGCCCCAGCATTTT. This gives the protein CASSLGGQGARQPQHF.

The rearrangement joins TRBV12-3 or TRBV12-4 to TRBJ2-1; 8 bases agree with TRBD2. This CDR3 contains 12 residues. The ends lost 7 bases at V and 6 bases at J; junction bases unmatched: 2. The CDR3 region is CASKRESNEQFF. CDR3 nucleotides: TGTGCCAGCAAGCGGGAGTCCAATGAGCAGTTCTTC.

The chain employs TRBV7-9 and TRBJ1-4; unclear D gene. V lost 0 bases to trimming and J lost 4 bases, with 9 bases between them. The CDR3 contains 15 residues. The V gene's germline CDR1 is SEHNR and CDR2 FQNEAQ (reference sequence). The CDR3 DNA is TGTGCCAGCAGCTTAGCGCAGCAGATTAATGAAAAACTGTTTTTT. It specifies CASSLAQQINEKLFF.

The chain joins TRBV7-2 to TRBJ2-5; 7 bases fit TRBD2. Germline V gives CDR1 SGHTA, CDR2 FQGNSA. The CDR3 has 15 residues. Germline trimming cut 4 bases from V and 5 bases from J; bases unmatched to any gene: 10. In DNA, the CDR3 is TGTGCCAGCAGCTCCGGGGGGTCCTTGGCCGAGACCCAGTACTTC. Translating gives CASSSGGSLAETQYF. Full variable domain (outside the CDR3, taken from reference TRBV7-2 and TRBJ2-5): GAGVSQSPSNKVTEKGKDVELRCDPISGHTALYWYRQSLGQGLEFLIYFQGNSAPDKSGLPSDRFSAERTGGSVSTLTIQRTQQEDSAVYLCASSSGGSLAETQYFGPGTRLLVL.

This clonotype was counted between two and nine times. The genes are TRBV7-2 and TRBJ1-2; 10 bases align to TRBD1. V trimming: 5 bases; J trimming: 8 bases; junction bases outside the gene matches: 11. Germline V gene sequence: CDR1 SGHTA, CDR2 FQGNSA. CDR3 length: 15 residues. CDR3 sequence: CASSTPGQGLRGYTF. DNA for the CDR3: TGTGCCAGCAGCACTCCGGGACAGGGGCTGCGCGGCTACACCTTC.

In its sample, this clonotype was seen a few times. The junction departs from the called germline gene at one end, perhaps through a read error. This rearrangement joins TRBV9 to TRBJ1-2; TRBD1 might be the D (5 bases). This CDR3 spans 13 amino acids. Germline loops: CDR1 SGDLS, CDR2 YYNGEE. The CDR3 loop reads CASNVESEGGYTF. The CDR3 nucleotides are TGTGCCAGCAACGTAGAAAGTGAGGGGGGCTACACCTTC.

The chain employs TRBV10-3 and TRBJ1-2; D unresolved. CDR3 length: 13 amino acids. Trimming removed 2 bases at V and 7 bases at J, with 11 bases between. Looked up from germline, CDR1 is ENHRY and CDR2 is SYGVKD. CDR3 region: CAISETVPGGYTF. In DNA form, the CDR3 reads TGTGCCATCAGTGAGACAGTCCCGGGTGGCTACACCTTC.

The chain uses TRBV7-6 and TRBJ2-7; 9 bases fit TRBD2. CDR1 is SGHVS, CDR2 FNYEAQ, per germline. The V segment lost 3 bases and the J segment 1 base; nucleotides outside the gene matches: 10. The CDR3 is made up of 17 amino acids. The CDR3 bases are TGTGCCAGCAGCTTCCCCTTGGTAGCGGGGGCATCCTACGAGCAGTACTTC. Encoded protein: CASSFPLVAGASYEQYF. Full variable domain (outside the CDR3, taken from reference TRBV7-6 and TRBJ2-7): GAGVSQSPRYKVTKRGQDVALRCDPISGHVSLYWYRQALGQGPEFLTYFNYEAQQDKSGLPNDRFSAERPEGSISTLTIQRTEQRDSAMYRCASSFPLVAGASYEQYFGPGTRLTVT.

This chain joins TRBV20-1 and TRBJ2-7; 8 bases are a match to TRBD1. The J segment lost 0 bases and the V segment lost 2 bases, leaving 3 bases of the junction unmatched. Germline assignment: CDR1 DFQATT and CDR2 SNEGSKA (reference sequence). The length of the CDR3 is 14 residues. The CDR3 loop is CSARTGTGSYEQYF. In nucleotides, the CDR3 is TGCAGTGCTAGAACCGGGACAGGCTCCTACGAGCAGTACTTC.

The V and J genes are TRBV20-1 and TRBJ2-5; no clear D. The J call may not be correct, given that the DNA end is closer to TRBJ2-7. The length of the CDR3 is 11 residues. Germline V gives CDR1 DFQATT, CDR2 SNEGSKA (reference sequence). CDR3 DNA: TGCAGTGCTCCTAAAAACTACGAGCAGTACTTC. Encoded protein: CSAPKNYEQYF.

This chain connects TRBV12-3 or TRBV12-4 to TRBJ2-1, with a possible D match to TRBD2 (5 bases). With 3 bases removed from V and 1 base from J, the gap between germline ends came to 7 bases. This CDR3 is 14 amino acids long. CDR3 sequence reads: CASSLRESYNEQFF. The CDR3 nucleotides are TGTGCCAGCAGTTTGAGGGAATCCTACAATGAGCAGTTCTTC.

This clonotype was counted between two and nine times. The CDR3, as DNA: TGCGCCAGCAGCCAAGGACAGGGGGGGACTAATGAAAAACTGTTTTTT. As protein: CASSQGQGGTNEKLFF. The chain uses TRBV4-3 and TRBJ1-4, with 9 bases lining up with TRBD1. The V segment lost 1 base and the J segment 2 bases; nucleotides outside the gene matches: 2. The CDR3 has 16 amino acids. Germline assignment: CDR1 LGHNA and CDR2 YSLEER.

V and J are TRBV28 and TRBJ1-1, with a possible D match to TRBD1 (5 bases). This CDR3 spans 14 amino acids. V was shortened by 9 bases and J by 1 base, with 15 bases between the two germline ends. Germline CDR1 and CDR2: MDHEN and SYDVKM. The CDR3 coding sequence is TGTGCCAGTAGAGACACAGGTTCGAACACTGAAGCTTTCTTT. Translating it yields CASRDTGSNTEAFF. Full variable domain (missing parts from reference TRBV28 and TRBJ1-1): DVKVTQSSRYLVKRTGEKVFLECVQDMDHENMFWYRQDPGLGLRLIYFSYDVKMKEKGDIPEGYSVSREKKERFSLILESASTNQTSMYLCASRDTGSNTEAFFGQGTRLTVV.

This clonotype was seen only once. The V gene is TRBV29-1, the J gene TRBJ2-3; D might be TRBD2 (6 bases). CDR3 size: 12 residues. In germline, CDR1 is SQVTM, CDR2 ANQGSEA. V was cut by 7 bases and J by 0 bases, with 8 bases left in between. Written as DNA, the CDR3 is TGCAGCGGGACTATTAGCACAGATACGCAGTATTTT. It encodes CSGTISTDTQYF.

The chain joins TRBV24-1 to TRBJ2-1; D might be TRBD1 or TRBD2, each matching 5 bases. Germline V gene sequence: CDR1 KGHDR, CDR2 SFDVKD. The CDR3 spans 16 residues. Deletions cut 1 base from V and 9 bases from J, with 18 bases between. CDR3 protein: CATSDFLGRGEGEQFF. CDR3 nucleotides: TGTGCCACCAGTGATTTTCTAGGAAGGGGCGAGGGTGAGCAGTTCTTC.

This clonotype was recorded at least ten times. This chain links TRBV4-3 with TRBJ1-5; no clear D gene. The germline V gene has CDR1 LGHNA and CDR2 YSLEER. The CDR3 loop spans 13 amino acids. V was pared by 1 base and J by 7 bases, with 8 bases between. The CDR3 loop reads CASSQGEGQPQHF. In DNA form, the CDR3 reads TGCGCCAGCAGCCAAGGGGAGGGACAGCCCCAGCATTTT.

This clonotype was found a few times. V gene TRBV7-2 combines with J gene TRBJ2-4; TRBD2 might be the D (6 bases). Between the trimmed V and J ends, which lost 4 bases and 8 bases, there was a span of 15 bases. CDR3 length: 14 residues. Germline V gives CDR1 SGHTA, CDR2 FQGNSA. The CDR3 region is CASSSGSWGDIQYF. The CDR3 region has the DNA TGTGCCAGCAGCTCGGGATCTTGGGGGGACATTCAGTACTTC.

The table lists this clonotype with a few counts. This rearrangement joins TRBV7-2 to TRBJ2-2; D gene unclear. Germline V gene lookup returns CDR1 SGHTA and CDR2 FQGNSA. CDR3 length equals 14 residues. Trimming left V 2 bases short and J 5 bases short, with 9 bases between. The CDR3 region has the DNA TGTGCCAGCAGCTTATATGCGAGAACCGGGGAGCTGTTTTTT. Translation gives CASSLYARTGELFF. Full variable domain (remainder filled in from reference TRBV7-2 and TRBJ2-2): GAGVSQSPSNKVTEKGKDVELRCDPISGHTALYWYRQSLGQGLEFLIYFQGNSAPDKSGLPSDRFSAERTGGSVSTLTIQRTQQEDSAVYLCASSLYARTGELFFGEGSRLTVL.

This clonotype was observed at least ten times. This chain connects TRBV12-3 or TRBV12-4 to TRBJ1-1; no firm D call. This CDR3 is built from 14 residues. V was trimmed by 2 bases and J by 1 base, leaving 8 bases between them. CDR3 loop: CASSLSGGNTEAFF. The DNA for the CDR3 is TGTGCCAGCAGTTTATCTGGCGGGAACACTGAAGCTTTCTTT.